This entry features one TCR beta chain sequence. Its cognate antigen is unknown. This sample is drawn from a study of T cell responses to AZD1222 COVID-19 vaccine. Study-wide context: Second-dose intervals near 4 or 12 weeks were combined. General observations from the study: Repertoires were collected only later (after the peak T cell response had occurred). Only 5 or 6 individuals given AZD1222 were seropositive at baseline. Clonal diversity was possibly underestimated, and white British individuals and females predominated among donors.

This table comes from immunoSEQ multiplex PCR, and its TCRdb copy is limited to in-frame clones, with some not included. The data hold 52,000 or so clones, with about 81% observed a single time. Sample: peripheral blood, taken on day 0 of AZD1222 vaccination. The source of this sequence is an adult in good health.

The CDR3 DNA reads TGTGCCAGCAGCAACCTAGTGGAAATTATTCCGGCAGATACGCAGTATTTT. Amino acid sequence: CASSNLVEIIPADTQYF. V and J are TRBV21-1 and TRBJ2-3; TRBD2 is the table's D call and was not checked against the DNA. TRBV21-1 is listed as a pseudogene. There are 17 residues in the CDR3.